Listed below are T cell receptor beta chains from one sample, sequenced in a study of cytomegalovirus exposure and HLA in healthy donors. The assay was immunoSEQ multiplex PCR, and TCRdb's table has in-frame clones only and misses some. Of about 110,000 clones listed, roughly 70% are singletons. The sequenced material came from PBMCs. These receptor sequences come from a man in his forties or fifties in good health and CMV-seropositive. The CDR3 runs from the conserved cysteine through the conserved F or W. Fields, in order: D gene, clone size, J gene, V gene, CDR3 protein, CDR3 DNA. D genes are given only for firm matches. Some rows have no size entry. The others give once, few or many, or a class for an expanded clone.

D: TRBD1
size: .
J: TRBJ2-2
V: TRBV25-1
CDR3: CASSEYEGTGKFGELFF
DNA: TGTGCCAGCAGTGAATACGAGGGGACAGGGAAATTTGGGGAGCTGTTTTTT

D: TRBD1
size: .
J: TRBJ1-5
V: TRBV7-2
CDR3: CASSLTGGRQPQHF
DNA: TGTGCCAGCAGCTTAACAGGGGGCAGACAGCCCCAGCATTTT

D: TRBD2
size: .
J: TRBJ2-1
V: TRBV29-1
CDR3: CSVVGASGHNEQFF
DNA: TGCAGCGTTGTGGGGGCTAGCGGGCACAATGAGCAGTTCTTC

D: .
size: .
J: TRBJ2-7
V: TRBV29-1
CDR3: CSVPGAVSYEQYF
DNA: TGCAGCGTCCCGGGAGCGGTCTCCTACGAGCAGTACTTC

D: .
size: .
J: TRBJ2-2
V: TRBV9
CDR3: CASSALARSNTGELFF
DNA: TGTGCCAGCAGCGCATTAGCGAGATCGAACACCGGGGAGCTGTTTTTT

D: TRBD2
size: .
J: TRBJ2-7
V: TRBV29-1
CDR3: CSSGTSVYEQYF
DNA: TGCAGCTCGGGGACTAGCGTCTACGAGCAGTACTTC

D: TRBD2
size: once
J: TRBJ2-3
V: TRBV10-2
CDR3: CASSRLAGGTDTQYF
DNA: TGCGCCAGCAGTCGTTTAGCGGGAGGCACAGATACGCAGTATTTT

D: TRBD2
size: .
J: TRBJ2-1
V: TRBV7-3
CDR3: CASSLGLAEINEQFF
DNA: TGTGCCAGCAGCTTAGGACTAGCGGAAATTAATGAGCAGTTCTTC

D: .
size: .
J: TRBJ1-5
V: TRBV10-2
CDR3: CASSDLDSSPQHF
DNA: TGCGCCAGCAGTGACTTGGACAGCTCCCCCCAGCATTTT

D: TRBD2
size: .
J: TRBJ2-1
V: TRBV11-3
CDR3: CASSGARAGDSYNEQFF
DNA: TGTGCCAGCAGCGGGGCGAGAGCGGGGGACTCCTACAATGAGCAGTTCTTC

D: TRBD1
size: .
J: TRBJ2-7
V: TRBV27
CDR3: CASRLEGQGAFSSYEQYF
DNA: TGTGCCAGCAGGCTTGAGGGACAGGGGGCATTCAGCTCCTACGAGCAGTACTTC

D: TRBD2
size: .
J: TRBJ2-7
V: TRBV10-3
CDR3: CAISEGTSGIYEQYF
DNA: TGTGCCATCAGTGAGGGGACTAGCGGGATTTACGAGCAGTACTTC

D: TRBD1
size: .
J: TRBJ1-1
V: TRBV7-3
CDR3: CASSLTGGTVITPHTEAFF
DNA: TGTGCCAGCAGCTTAACTGGGGGGACAGTCATCACACCCCACACTGAAGCTTTCTTT

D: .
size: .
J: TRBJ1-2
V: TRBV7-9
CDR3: CASSPGEANYGYTF
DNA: TGTGCCAGCAGCCCCGGGGAGGCTAACTATGGCTACACCTTC

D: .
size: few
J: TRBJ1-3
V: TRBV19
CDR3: CASSWGKIGNTIYF
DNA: TGTGCCAGTAGTTGGGGCAAGATTGGAAACACCATATATTTT

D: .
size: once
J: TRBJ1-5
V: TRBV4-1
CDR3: CASSPYFNQGSNQPQHF
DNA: TGCGCCAGCAGCCCTTATTTTAACCAGGGTAGCAATCAGCCCCAGCATTTT

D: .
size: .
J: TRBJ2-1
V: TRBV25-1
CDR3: CASSVGLNNEQFF
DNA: TGTGCCAGCAGTGTGGGACTCAACAATGAGCAGTTCTTC

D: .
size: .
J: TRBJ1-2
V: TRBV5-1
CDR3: CASSLITRSTYGYTF
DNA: TGCGCCAGCAGCTTGATAACCAGGTCGACCTATGGCTACACCTTC

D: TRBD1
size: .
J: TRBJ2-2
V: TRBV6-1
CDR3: CASSPLQGSGELFF
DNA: TGTGCCAGCAGTCCCCTACAGGGGTCCGGGGAGCTGTTTTTT

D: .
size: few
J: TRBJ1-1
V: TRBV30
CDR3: CAWTLKTVNTEAFF
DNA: TGTGCCTGGACCTTAAAGACAGTGAACACTGAAGCTTTCTTT

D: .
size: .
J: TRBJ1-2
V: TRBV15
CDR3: CATSRRESTNYGYTF
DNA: TGTGCCACCAGCAGAAGGGAGTCAACTAACTATGGCTACACCTTC

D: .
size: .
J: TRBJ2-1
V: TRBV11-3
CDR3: CASSLDRVRGDEQFF
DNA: TGTGCCAGCAGCTTAGATCGGGTCAGGGGCGATGAGCAGTTCTTC

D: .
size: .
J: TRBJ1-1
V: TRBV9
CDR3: CASSVPGTDTEAFF
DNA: TGTGCCAGCAGCGTCCCGGGAACTGACACTGAAGCTTTCTTT

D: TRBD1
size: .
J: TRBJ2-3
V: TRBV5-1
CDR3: CASSGHRGSGGTDTQYF
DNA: TGCGCCAGCAGCGGCCACAGGGGATCTGGGGGCACAGATACGCAGTATTTT

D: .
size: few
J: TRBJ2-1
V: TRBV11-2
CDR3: CASSFSHRQFF
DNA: TGTGCCAGCAGCTTCTCACATCGGCAGTTCTTC

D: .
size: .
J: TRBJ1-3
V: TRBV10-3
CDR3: CAISEGRVTGNTIYF
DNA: TGTGCCATCAGTGAGGGCAGGGTAACTGGAAACACCATATATTTT

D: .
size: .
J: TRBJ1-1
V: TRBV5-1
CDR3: CASSFQDTEAFF
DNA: TGCGCCAGCAGCTTTCAGGACACTGAAGCTTTCTTT

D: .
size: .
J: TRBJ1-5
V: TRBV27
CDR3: CASSLSAGGNQPQHF
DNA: TGTGCCAGCAGTTTAAGTGCAGGGGGCAATCAGCCCCAGCATTTT

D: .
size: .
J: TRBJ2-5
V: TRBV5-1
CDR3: CASSPDSQETQYF
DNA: TGCGCCAGCAGCCCTGACAGCCAAGAGACCCAGTACTTC

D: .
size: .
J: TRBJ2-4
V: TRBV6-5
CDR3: CASSYRAGAKNIQYF
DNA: TGTGCCAGCAGTTACCGGGCGGGTGCCAAAAACATTCAGTACTTC

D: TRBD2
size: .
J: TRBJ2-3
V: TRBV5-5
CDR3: CASSLQLAGVGDTQYF
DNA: TGTGCCAGCAGCTTACAGCTAGCGGGAGTGGGGGATACGCAGTATTTT

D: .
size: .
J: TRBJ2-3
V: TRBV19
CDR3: CASSIEGRGTDTQYF
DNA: TGTGCCAGTAGTATCGAGGGCCGGGGCACAGATACGCAGTATTTT

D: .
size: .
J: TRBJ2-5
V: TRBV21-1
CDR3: CASSKEKRLYQETQYF
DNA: TGTGCCAGCAGCAAAGAAAAGAGACTTTACCAAGAGACCCAGTACTTC

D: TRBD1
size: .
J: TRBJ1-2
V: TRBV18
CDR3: CASSPDRDTGYTF
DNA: TGTGCCAGCTCACCCGACAGGGATACGGGCTACACCTTC

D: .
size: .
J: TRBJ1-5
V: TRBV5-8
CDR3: CASSWLATADSNQPRHF
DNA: TGTGCCAGCAGCTGGCTAGCGACAGCTGATAGCAATCAGCCCCGGCATTTT

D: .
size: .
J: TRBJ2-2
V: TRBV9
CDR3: CASTLGDAASGELFF
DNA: TGTGCCAGCACCCTCGGAGATGCAGCGTCCGGGGAGCTGTTTTTT

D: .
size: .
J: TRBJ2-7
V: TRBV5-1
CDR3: CASSLTYYEQYF
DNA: TGCGCCAGCAGCTTGACCTACTACGAGCAGTACTTC

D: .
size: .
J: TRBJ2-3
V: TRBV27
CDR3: CASSTSPRDTQYF
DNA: TGTGCCAGCAGCACTAGTCCAAGGGATACGCAGTATTTT

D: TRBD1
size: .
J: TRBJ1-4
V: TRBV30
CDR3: CAWSAGTGSEKLFF
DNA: TGTGCCTGGAGTGCCGGGACAGGGTCTGAAAAACTGTTTTTT

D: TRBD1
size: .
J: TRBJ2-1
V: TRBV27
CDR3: CASRAGTEVDEQFF
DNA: TGTGCCAGCAGAGCCGGGACAGAGGTCGATGAGCAGTTCTTC

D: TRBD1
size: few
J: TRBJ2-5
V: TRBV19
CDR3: CASSSQQGNQYF
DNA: TGTGCCAGTAGTTCCCAACAGGGGAACCAGTACTTC

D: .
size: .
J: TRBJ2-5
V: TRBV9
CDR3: CASSPGGSGEETQYF
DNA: TGTGCCAGCAGTCCAGGGGGTAGCGGGGAAGAGACCCAGTACTTC

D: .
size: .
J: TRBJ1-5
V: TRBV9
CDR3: CASGRAGPQHF
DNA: TGTGCCAGCGGGCGCGCGGGGCCCCAGCATTTT

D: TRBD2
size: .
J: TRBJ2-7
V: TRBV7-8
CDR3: CASSLGVAGGSYEQYF
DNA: TGTGCCAGCAGCTTAGGGGTAGCGGGAGGGTCCTACGAGCAGTACTTC

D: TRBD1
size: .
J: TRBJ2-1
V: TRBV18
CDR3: CASSPDTGGSYNEQFF
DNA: TGTGCCAGCTCACCCGACACAGGGGGATCCTACAATGAGCAGTTCTTC

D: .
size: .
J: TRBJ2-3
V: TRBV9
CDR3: CASSVRGRGADTQYF
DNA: TGTGCCAGCAGCGTAAGGGGCAGGGGAGCAGATACGCAGTATTTT

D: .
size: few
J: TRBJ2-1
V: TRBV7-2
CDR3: CGVGSYNEQFF
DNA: TGCGGGGTCGGGTCCTACAATGAGCAGTTCTTC

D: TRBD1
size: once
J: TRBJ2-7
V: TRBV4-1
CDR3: CASSQTGTGDYEQYF
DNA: TGCGCCAGCAGCCAGACCGGGACAGGGGACTACGAGCAGTACTTC

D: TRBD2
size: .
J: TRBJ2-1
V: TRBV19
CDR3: CASSIQASGTSEQFF
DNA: TGTGCCAGTAGTATCCAAGCTAGCGGGACTTCTGAGCAGTTCTTC

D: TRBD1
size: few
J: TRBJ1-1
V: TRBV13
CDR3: CASSPLTGMNTEAFF
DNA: TGTGCCAGCAGCCCCTTGACAGGGATGAACACTGAAGCTTTCTTT

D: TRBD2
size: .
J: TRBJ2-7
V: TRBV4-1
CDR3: CASSQVNPTSADYEQYF
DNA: TGCGCCAGCAGCCAAGTTAACCCAACTAGCGCCGACTACGAGCAGTACTTC